This TCR beta chain was identified during a study of T cell responses to AZD1222 COVID-19 vaccine listed by TCRdb under 2021. About the study as a whole: Because spike-specific TCR depth and breadth did not differ between the two schedules, AZD1222 recipients who got a second dose at roughly 4 weeks were pooled with those who got a second dose at roughly 12 weeks. A total of 233 trial participants underwent TCR sequencing, of whom 200 to 220 received two doses of AZD1222 and about 25 received two doses of the MenACWY control vaccine. Enrollment into the trials was organized by age into subgroups of 18-55, 56-69 and 70-plus years, and those subgroups contained around 150, 28 and 57 TCR-sequenced participants, respectively.

The CDR3 regions of human TCRbeta chains were analyzed by immunosequencing. On the study's bioinformatics: Repertoire TCRs were checked for matches against a reference library of SARS-CoV-2-specific TCRs that had been generated using the MIRA antigen-specificity platform. Breadth was defined as the fraction of unique TCRs that were SARS-CoV-2-associated. Depth was defined as the fraction of total T cells that were SARS-CoV-2-associated. Using the MIRA data, every spike-specific TCR was mapped to the spike region that the TCR reacted to and assigned to either a CD4 or a CD8 class. Log10-transformed breadth and depth values were compared by one-way ANOVA with Sidak's multiple comparisons tests. The source is immuneACCESS, and TCRdb retained only in-frame sequences with V and J called. Part of the clones is not carried over; for the studies checked, unresolved V genes explain less than half of this, and the remainder is unexplained. V and J calls and clone size are copied from that table; D and trimming were computed from the DNA. The sample data list about 28,000 clones, and about three quarters of these were observed just once. Of the sample, 5.8% falls within the top ten clones.

Concerning this clone: Its antigen is still unknown. Base-call qualities are not available, and no considerably larger clone is one nucleotide away.

Study-level results and caveats: In the small 56-69-year group, the increase in depth fell short of significance, most likely because of low power. Epitopes outside the regions mutated in the B.1.351 and B.1.1.7 variants were reportedly recognized by nearly half of the unique spike-specific TCRs. Conclusions about previously exposed vaccinees were limited because only 5 or 6 AZD1222 recipients were SARS-CoV-2 seropositive at baseline. The whole spike protein was spanned by vaccine-associated CD4 TCRs, and dominant responses were seen in regions 160-218 and 743-854. Spike-specific TCR breadth and depth rose significantly after two AZD1222 doses compared with day 0 and with MenACWY recipients. Participants were mostly white British and included more females than males, and it was suggested by the authors that clonal diversity may have been underestimated. No day 14 peak-response samples were available, so repertoires were characterized only after the peak T cell response.

Explained via the paper, the time point label denotes: baseline before first vaccination. Vaccinee samples came from UK trials COV001 and COV002, including a single-blind randomized controlled phase 2/3 trial of AZD1222 (ChAdOx1 nCoV-19) in healthy adults. Trial participant PBMC samples were collected at day 0 and day 28 after the second dose for TCRbeta chain sequencing. Cut back by 0 bases and 7 bases, the V and J ends lie 16 bases apart. CDR1 and CDR2 were assigned from the germline V gene as SGHRS and YFSETQ. Its CDR3 holds 16 amino acids, cysteine through phenylalanine. The DNA shown is the 48-base CDR3, in frame from base 1.

The sequencing here drew on peripheral blood, taken on day 0 of AZD1222 vaccination. This TCR was recovered from an adult in good health. This chain joins TRBV5-1 to TRBJ1-4; TRBD1 is possibly the D segment (5 matching bases). The CDR3 protein is CASSLAHGGRGEKLFF. The DNA sequence reads TGCGCCAGCAGCTTGGCCCACGGGGGGAGGGGTGAAAAACTGTTTTTT.